The 24 T cell receptor beta chains presented below share a single source sample, sequenced in a study of identical twins' blood T cells. TCRdb fed the 5' RACE reads into MiXCR, producing one record per CDR3 protein. Of about 370,000 distinct CDR3 sequences in the sample, about 28% were seen once. The sample consisted of PBMCs. The origin of the receptors is a woman aged 18-49 years in good health.

This sequence joins TRBV12-3 or TRBV12-4 and TRBJ2-1, with D maybe TRBD1 (5 bases). The CDR3 length is 15 residues. V was cut by 6 bases and J by 4 bases, with 16 bases left in between. Here the CDR3 reads CASRTTGQGYNEQFF. In nucleotides, the CDR3 is TGTGCCAGCAGAACAACCGGGCAGGGTTACAATGAGCAGTTCTTC.

The gene calls are TRBV29-1 and TRBJ2-7; D is ambiguous. Trimming took off 6 bases at V and 2 bases at J, with 17 bases between the two ends. This CDR3 has 14 amino acids. The germline CDR1 and CDR2 sequences are SQVTM and ANQGSEA. CDR3 sequence reads: CSVLSGIGTYEQYF. In DNA form, the CDR3 reads TGCAGCGTGCTTAGTGGGATAGGGACCTACGAGCAGTACTTC.

The rearrangement joins TRBV20-1 to TRBJ1-5; D is unresolved. The germline V gene has CDR1 DFQATT and CDR2 SNEGSKA (reference sequence). The V gene lost 3 bases and the J gene lost 2 bases, with 8 bases spanning the gap. There are 13 residues in the CDR3. The CDR3 DNA reads as TGCAGTGCTAGCTACGGGGGCAATCAGCCCCAGCATTTT. Translation gives CSASYGGNQPQHF.

This clonotype has just a few counts. One end of the junction is discordant with germline, which a read error may explain. V gene TRBV27 combines with J gene TRBJ1-6, with D uncertain. This CDR3 is 13 amino acids long. Germline CDR1 reads MNHEY; CDR2 reads SMNVEV (reference sequence). CDR3 in DNA: TGCGCCAGCAGTTTATGGGGAGATTCACCCCTCCACTTT. The encoded protein is CASSLWGDSPLHF.

As regards this clonotype: A junction boundary mismatches the germline segment, possibly from a read error. The chain is built from TRBV20-1 and TRBJ1-4, with 8 bases identical to TRBD1. The CDR3 consists of 14 residues. Germline V gives CDR1 DFQATT, CDR2 SNEGSKA (reference sequence). Written as DNA, the CDR3 is TGCAGTGCTGGAGACAGGGGAGGTGGTGAAAAACTGTTTTTT. This gives the protein CSAGDRGGGEKLFF.

This chain links TRBV6-6 with TRBJ2-7, with D perhaps matching TRBD1 or TRBD2 (6 bases each). Germline-derived CDR1 and CDR2 are MNHNY and SVGAGI (reference sequence). Trimming cost V 8 bases and J 2 bases, with 13 bases left between them. This CDR3 has 13 residues. DNA of the CDR3: TGTGCCAGCGGGAGGACAGACCCCTACGAGCAGTACTTC. As protein: CASGRTDPYEQYF.

The chain links TRBV19 to TRBJ1-2, with unresolved D. The CDR3 runs 15 residues. V was cut by 3 bases and J by 7 bases, with 18 bases left in between. Germline CDR1 LNHDA, CDR2 SQIVND (reference sequence). Written as DNA, the CDR3 is TGTGCCAGTAGTATCTCGGGCAACCCCTCGTTTGGCTACACCTTC. This sequence encodes CASSISGNPSFGYTF.

The chain couples TRBV6-5 to TRBJ2-2; tentative D call: TRBD2 (6 bases). The CDR3 totals 14 residues. CDR1 and CDR2 (germline): MNHEY, SVGAGI. V was cut by 4 bases and J by 7 bases, with 13 bases left in between. This CDR3 reads CASSSEGNVGELFF. CDR3 bases: TGTGCCAGCAGTTCGGAGGGAAACGTCGGGGAGCTGTTTTTT.

In the case of this clonotype: One end of the junction varies from germline; a read error may be responsible. V gene TRBV12-3 or TRBV12-4 combines with J gene TRBJ1-1; D is undetermined. CDR3 size: 13 residues. Written as DNA, the CDR3 is TGTGCCAGCAGTTCCGGTGGGCCCACTGAAGCTCTCTTT. Translation: CASSSGGPTEALF.

The V gene is TRBV20-1, the J gene TRBJ2-1; D remains unclear. The ends were cut back, 0 bases at V and 6 bases at J, with 21 bases in the middle. The germline V gene encodes CDR1 DFQATT and CDR2 SNEGSKA (reference sequence). The CDR3 totals 17 residues. This CDR3 is CSARDWNGEQLINEQFF. CDR3 in DNA: TGCAGTGCTAGAGATTGGAATGGGGAACAACTGATCAATGAGCAGTTCTTC.

This clonotype appeared a few times. The chain recombines TRBV14 with TRBJ1-3, with 7 bases matching TRBD1. The CDR3 is 14 amino acids. V was pared by 2 bases and J by 4 bases, with 2 bases of the junction left unmatched. Germline CDR1 is SGHDN and CDR2 is FVKESK. CDR3 bases: TGTGCCAGCAGCCAAAACAGGGGCGGAAACACCATATATTTT. This translates into CASSQNRGGNTIYF. Drawing the rest from reference TRBV14 and TRBJ1-3, the complete variable domain is EAGVTQFPSHSVIEKGQTVTLRCDPISGHDNLYWYRRVMGKEIKFLLHFVKESKQDESGMPNNRFLAERTGGTYSTLKVQPAELEDSGVYFCASSQNRGGNTIYFGEGSWLTVV.

This chain links TRBV9 with TRBJ1-1; no reliable D call. Trimming took off 0 bases at V and 0 bases at J, with 12 bases between the two ends. The germline gives CDR1 SGDLS, CDR2 YYNGEE. This CDR3 spans 16 amino acids. The CDR3 region has the DNA TGTGCCAGCAGCGTAGAGGGTCACGGGATGAACACTGAAGCTTTCTTT. It translates to CASSVEGHGMNTEAFF. Supplemented by reference TRBV9 and TRBJ1-1, the full variable domain reads DSGVTQTPKHLITATGQRVTLRCSPRSGDLSVYWYQQSLDQGLQFLIQYYNGEERAKGNILERFSAQQFPDLHSELNLSSLELGDSALYFCASSVEGHGMNTEAFFGQGTRLTVV.

This clonotype was seen only a few times. This chain links TRBV7-9 with TRBJ2-7; TRBD1 agrees at 8 bases. The J segment lost 4 bases and the V segment lost 5 bases, leaving 7 bases of the junction unmatched. CDR3 size: 14 residues. Germline V CDR1 and CDR2: SEHNR, FQNEAQ (reference sequence). The CDR3, as DNA: TGTGCCAGCAGCACTTACAGGGGGAATTACGAGCAGTACTTC. Encoded protein: CASSTYRGNYEQYF.

The chain recombines TRBV5-1 with TRBJ1-2, with 7 nucleotides matching TRBD1. Trimming removed 5 bases from V and 5 bases from J; junction bases left unmatched: 9. Looked up from germline, CDR1 is SGHRS and CDR2 is YFSETQ. The CDR3 runs to 14 residues. CDR3 sequence reads: CASRTGTEYYGYTF. The CDR3 DNA reads TGCGCCAGCAGAACCGGGACAGAATATTATGGCTACACCTTC.

This clonotype was seen more than once but under ten times. V usage is TRBV19 and J usage is TRBJ1-1, with unresolved D. The germline V gene has CDR1 LNHDA and CDR2 SQIVND (reference sequence). The V gene lost 4 bases and the J gene lost 2 bases, with 8 bases spanning the gap. This CDR3 contains 13 residues. CDR3 sequence: CASSKAKNTEAFF. CDR3 nucleotide sequence: TGTGCCAGTAGTAAGGCAAAAAACACTGAAGCTTTCTTT.

This clonotype was observed at least ten times. The gene calls are TRBV7-9 and TRBJ2-1; 8 nucleotides agree with TRBD1. The CDR3 loop spans 15 amino acids. The V gene's germline CDR1 is SEHNR and CDR2 FQNEAQ (reference sequence). The V and J ends lost 5 bases and 1 base, in that order; junction bases with no gene match: 4. The CDR3, as DNA: TGTGCCAGCAGCCTAGGACAGGGATCCTACAATGAGCAGTTCTTC. This gives the protein CASSLGQGSYNEQFF. The variable domain in full, completed from reference TRBV7-9 and TRBJ2-1, reads DTGVSQNPRHKITKRGQNVTFRCDPISEHNRLYWYRQTLGQGPEFLTYFQNEAQLEKSRLLSDRFSAERPKGSFSTLEIQRTEQGDSAMYLCASSLGQGSYNEQFFGPGTRLTVL.

This clonotype was seen only a few times. The rearrangement joins TRBV6-2 or TRBV6-3 to TRBJ2-1, with a weak D call TRBD2 (5 bases). V shed 3 bases and J shed 8 bases, with 14 bases lying between them. The germline CDR1 and CDR2 sequences are MNHEY and SVGEGT. This CDR3 region has 14 residues. In nucleotides, the CDR3 is TGTGCCAGCAGTTATGTATTGTCCGGGGATGAGCAGTTCTTC. Its translation: CASSYVLSGDEQFF.

Many counts were recorded for this clonotype. DNA for the CDR3: TGCAGTGCTGCCGTCTCCGGGGACTACAATGAGCAGTTCTTC. Its protein product is CSAAVSGDYNEQFF. The chain employs TRBV20-1 and TRBJ2-1; maybe TRBD2 (5 bases). This CDR3 spans 14 amino acids. V was trimmed by 5 bases and J by 3 bases, leaving 14 bases between them. Germline CDR1 reads DFQATT; CDR2 reads SNEGSKA (reference sequence).

On this clonotype: Sequence at one end of the junction differs from germline and may be a read error. V is TRBV6-2 or TRBV6-3 and J is TRBJ2-7; D is unresolved. This CDR3 spans 12 amino acids. Germline values: CDR1 MNHEY, CDR2 SVGEGT. The CDR3 DNA sequence: TGTGCCAGCTGTTATAGGGACTACGAGCAGTACTTC. Its protein product is CASCYRDYEQYF.

This chain uses TRBV12-3 or TRBV12-4 with TRBJ1-5, with 12 bases aligning to TRBD1. The CDR3 has 16 residues. V lost 5 bases and J lost 7; bases outside the gene matches: 9. The CDR3 nucleotides read TGTGCCAGCAGTCTCCAGGGACAGGGGGCCGGGCAGCCCCAGCATTTT. It specifies CASSLQGQGAGQPQHF.

The rearrangement joins TRBV13 to TRBJ1-1; D not certain. V was trimmed by 2 bases and J by 3 bases, leaving 19 bases between them. From germline, CDR1 is PRHDT and CDR2 FYEKMQ (reference sequence). The CDR3 spans 17 residues. In DNA, the CDR3 is TGTGCCAGCAGCTTATACCCGAGTGGGTTATCGGACACTGAAGCTTTCTTT. It encodes CASSLYPSGLSDTEAFF.

V usage is TRBV12-3 or TRBV12-4 and J usage is TRBJ2-2; 14 nucleotides match TRBD2. V dropped 5 bases and J dropped 7; count of bases not matched to a gene: 12. The CDR3 contains 18 residues. The CDR3: CASSRPGLAGAENGELFF. The DNA for the CDR3 is TGTGCCAGCAGTCGTCCGGGACTAGCGGGAGCAGAGAACGGGGAGCTGTTTTTT.

CDR3 bases: TGTGCCAGCAGCGATCTGGGGTCGGGTGACACCGGGGAGCTGTTTTTT. Amino acid sequence: CASSDLGSGDTGELFF. The rearrangement uses TRBV9 and TRBJ2-2; D is uncertain. Trimming cost V 3 bases and J 3 bases, with 15 bases left between them. Germline V gene lookup returns CDR1 SGDLS and CDR2 YYNGEE. There are 16 residues in the CDR3. Full variable domain (rest looked up from reference TRBV9 and TRBJ2-2): DSGVTQTPKHLITATGQRVTLRCSPRSGDLSVYWYQQSLDQGLQFLIQYYNGEERAKGNILERFSAQQFPDLHSELNLSSLELGDSALYFCASSDLGSGDTGELFFGEGSRLTVL.

Note on this clonotype: This sequence may be a read error, since a much larger clone differs from it by one base. This chain joins TRBV27 and TRBJ2-2; D unclear. Germline-derived CDR1 and CDR2 are MNHEY and SMNVEV (reference sequence). The CDR3 runs to 14 residues. CDR3 amino acids: CASSLDLNTEELFF. CDR3 sequence (DNA): TGTGCCAGCAGTTTAGATTTGAACACCGAGGAGCTGTTTTTT.